One and the same sample provided the 18 T cell receptor beta chains below, sequenced in a study of cytomegalovirus exposure and HLA in healthy donors. The PCR used 60 Vbeta and 13 Jbeta primers. Assay: immunoSEQ multiplex PCR; the TCRdb copy retains only in-frame clones and omits some. The top ten hold about 2% of the sample, which has about 150,000 clones, approximately 69% seen once. Sequencing used PBMCs. All receptors come from a man aged 25-45 years in good health and CMV-seronegative.

V gene TRBV5-6 combines with J gene TRBJ2-7; weak D call: TRBD1 (5 bases). The CDR3 is 14 residues long. Trimming removed 2 bases at V and 1 base at J, with 10 bases between. Per germline, CDR1 SGHDT and CDR2 YYEEEE. The CDR3 nucleotides are TGTGCCAGCAGCTTACTACAGGCTTCCTACGAGCAGTACTTC. Encoded protein: CASSLLQASYEQYF.

This chain connects TRBV28 to TRBJ2-3; tentative D call: TRBD1 (5 bases). Germline V gene data show CDR1 as MDHEN and CDR2 as SYDVKM. The length of the CDR3 is 14 residues. V dropped 9 bases and J dropped 3 bases, with 16 bases sitting between them. The CDR3 region has the DNA TGTGCCAGTTTCCGGACACAGTATACAGATACGCAGTATTTT. As protein: CASFRTQYTDTQYF.

This clone was observed once. The chain combines TRBV19 with TRBJ1-1; TRBD1 matches at 7 bases. Germline CDR1 and CDR2: LNHDA and SQIVND (reference sequence). V was clipped by 0 bases and J by 1 base; unmatched bases: 2. The CDR3 is 15 amino acids. The CDR3 DNA sequence: TGTGCCAGTAGTATAGACGGGACAGCGAACACTGAAGCTTTCTTT. It is translated as CASSIDGTANTEAFF.

In this sample, this clone turned up once. The gene calls are TRBV30 and TRBJ1-5; TRBD1 matches at 8 bases. The germline CDR1 and CDR2 sequences are GTSNPN and SVGIG (reference sequence). The CDR3 consists of 13 residues. V lost 5 bases, J lost 7 bases, and 7 bases stayed unmatched. The CDR3 nucleotides are TGTGCCTGGTCCGGACAGGGAAAGCAGCCCCAGCATTTT. Amino acid sequence: CAWSGQGKQPQHF.

The sample holds a few counts of this clone. V gene TRBV6-4 combines with J gene TRBJ2-1, with D possibly matching TRBD1 (5 bases). This CDR3 is 15 amino acids long. Germline values: CDR1 MRHNA, CDR2 SNTAGT. The V end was cut by 4 bases, the J end by 8 bases, with 18 bases between. The CDR3 DNA is TGTGCCAGCAGTGCGTCGGACACCAGGATTGATGAGCAGTTCTTC. It encodes CASSASDTRIDEQFF.

CDR3 DNA: TGCGCCAGCAGCCGAAGCAGGATTGAACAGGGGGTTGACACTGAAGCTTTCTTT. Its translation is CASSRSRIEQGVDTEAFF. V is TRBV4-3 and J is TRBJ1-1; 8 bases line up with TRBD1. The CDR3 loop spans 18 amino acids. CDR1 is LGHNA and CDR2 is YSLEER in the germline V gene. V was pared by 4 bases and J by 3 bases, with 16 bases of the junction left unmatched.

The V gene is TRBV25-1, the J gene TRBJ2-5, with TRBD2 identical over 9 bases. The trim removed 1 base at V and 5 bases at J, leaving 11 bases unmatched. The CDR3 is made up of 17 amino acids. In germline, CDR1 is MGHDK, CDR2 SYGVNS. The CDR3 DNA reads as TGTGCCAGCAGTGAATTTCAGGTAGCGGGGGAGTTTGAGACCCAGTACTTC. Translated: CASSEFQVAGEFETQYF.

The CDR3 nucleotides read TGCAGCGTTGAAGTTGGAGCGGGTCTAATGGATACGCAGTATTTT. Translation gives CSVEVGAGLMDTQYF. The chain couples TRBV29-1 to TRBJ2-3; TRBD2 might be the D (6 bases). Trimming removed 1 base at V and 6 bases at J, with 17 bases between. This CDR3 has 15 residues. Germline V CDR1 and CDR2: SQVTM, ANQGSEA.

This clone has just a few counts. The chain links TRBV7-8 to TRBJ2-1, with TRBD2 identical over 14 bases. CDR1 and CDR2 from the germline V gene are SGHVS and FQNEAQ. This CDR3 is 18 amino acids long. The V and J ends lost 3 bases and 8 bases, in that order; junction bases with no gene match: 12. CDR3 bases: TGTGCCAGCAGCTTTAGGGCAAGGACTAGCGGGGGGTTGGATGAGCAGTTCTTC. Translating it yields CASSFRARTSGGLDEQFF.

The rearrangement uses TRBV2 and TRBJ2-2; no clear D gene. Trimming removed 7 bases from V and 5 bases from J, with 5 bases in between. Germline values: CDR1 SNHLY, CDR2 FYNNEI. This CDR3 region has 11 residues. CDR3 amino acids: CASKSTGELFF. Written as DNA, the CDR3 is TGTGCCAGCAAATCTACCGGGGAGCTGTTTTTT. The variable domain in full, with the rest retrieved from reference TRBV2 and TRBJ2-2, is EPEVTQTPSHQVTQMGQEVILRCVPISNHLYFYWYRQILGQKVEFLVSFYNNEISEKSEIFDDQFSVERPDGSNFTLKIRSTKLEDSAMYFCASKSTGELFFGEGSRLTVL.

CDR3 nucleotide sequence: TGCGCCAGCAGCCCGACCGGGACAGGGTACGAGCAGTACTTC. This gives the protein CASSPTGTGYEQYF. The chain recombines TRBV4-3 with TRBJ2-7; 9 bases match TRBD1. CDR3 length equals 14 residues. Germline assignment: CDR1 LGHNA and CDR2 YSLEER. V gave up 4 bases and J gave up 4 bases; unmatched junction bases: 5.

The chain employs TRBV19 and TRBJ1-1; 10 nucleotides line up with TRBD1. The CDR3 contains 14 residues. The V gene's germline CDR1 is LNHDA and CDR2 SQIVND (reference sequence). Germline trimming cut 4 bases from V and 5 bases from J; bases unmatched to any gene: 4. CDR3 nucleotide sequence: TGTGCCAGTAGTACCGGGACAGGGGTAACTGAAGCTTTCTTT. Translation: CASSTGTGVTEAFF.

This clone is a singleton in its sample. The V and J genes are TRBV5-6 and TRBJ2-5; 8 bases are a match to TRBD1. Unmatched junction bases numbered 4, after V lost 4 bases and J lost 5 bases. The CDR3 contains 13 residues. CDR1 is SGHDT, CDR2 YYEEEE, per germline. The CDR3 loop is CASSPDRDETQYF. CDR3 coding DNA: TGTGCCAGCAGCCCGGACAGGGACGAGACCCAGTACTTC.

The chain carries TRBV5-1 and TRBJ2-3; TRBD2 might be the D (7 bases). The CDR3 sequence is 16 residues long. V lost 0 bases to trimming and J lost 3 bases, with 14 bases between them. Germline V gene data show CDR1 as SGHRS and CDR2 as YFSETQ. CDR3 in DNA: TGCGCCAGCAGCTTGGGATGGGGGGGCGATACAGATACGCAGTATTTT. Residues: CASSLGWGGDTDTQYF.

This rearrangement joins TRBV5-1 to TRBJ2-5; D is ambiguous. The germline V and J ends were trimmed by 0 bases and 2 bases, with 8 bases remaining between them. The CDR3 has 14 amino acids. The V gene's germline CDR1 is SGHRS and CDR2 YFSETQ. CDR3 sequence: CASSLGAEQETQYF. The CDR3 DNA follows: TGCGCCAGCAGCTTGGGGGCAGAGCAAGAGACCCAGTACTTC.

The chain carries TRBV4-2 and TRBJ2-3; 10 nucleotides agree with TRBD2. V shed 4 bases and J 3 bases; nucleotides not matched to a gene: 10. The CDR3 is 17 amino acids. The germline V gene encodes CDR1 LGHNA and CDR2 YNFKEQ. CDR3 nucleotide sequence: TGTGCCAGCAGCCCTCAGGGTAGCGGGGGGTTTACAGATACGCAGTATTTT. Translated, it gives CASSPQGSGGFTDTQYF.

The rearrangement joins TRBV7-2 to TRBJ1-1, with unresolved D. The CDR3 runs 17 residues. Germline CDR1 is SGHTA and CDR2 is FQGNSA. V lost 3 bases and J 1 base, leaving 18 bases between the germline ends. The CDR3 is CASSFLILALPNTEAFF. CDR3 nucleotide sequence: TGTGCCAGCAGCTTCTTGATCTTAGCCCTTCCGAACACTGAAGCTTTCTTT.

The chain is built from TRBV6-1 and TRBJ2-2, with unresolved D. Germline CDR1 reads MNHNS; CDR2 reads SASEGT. Deletions cut 1 base from V and 3 bases from J, with 6 bases between. This CDR3 is built from 14 residues. Written as DNA, the CDR3 is TGTGCCAGCAGTGAAGTGGCGGACACCGGGGAGCTGTTTTTT. Protein product: CASSEVADTGELFF.